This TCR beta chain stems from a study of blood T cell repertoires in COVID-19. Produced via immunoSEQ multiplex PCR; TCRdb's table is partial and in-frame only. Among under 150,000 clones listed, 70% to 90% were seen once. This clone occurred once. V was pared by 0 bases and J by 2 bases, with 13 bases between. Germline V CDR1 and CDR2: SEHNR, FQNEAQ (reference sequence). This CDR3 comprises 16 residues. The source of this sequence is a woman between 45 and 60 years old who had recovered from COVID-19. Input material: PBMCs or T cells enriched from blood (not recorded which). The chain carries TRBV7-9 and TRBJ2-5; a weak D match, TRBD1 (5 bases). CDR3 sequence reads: CASSLAPDRFQETQYF. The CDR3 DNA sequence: TGTGCCAGCAGCTTAGCCCCCGACAGATTTCAAGAGACCCAGTACTTC.